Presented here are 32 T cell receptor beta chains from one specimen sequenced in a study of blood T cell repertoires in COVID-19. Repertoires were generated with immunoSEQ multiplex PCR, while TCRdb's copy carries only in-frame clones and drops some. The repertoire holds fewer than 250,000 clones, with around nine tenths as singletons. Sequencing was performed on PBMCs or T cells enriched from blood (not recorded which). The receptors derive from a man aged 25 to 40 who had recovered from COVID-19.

For the CDR3, the DNA is TGCGCCAGCAGCCATTCGGGACAGGGGAGGGTTCAGCCCCAGCATTTT. Amino acids: CASSHSGQGRVQPQHF. J is TRBJ1-5 and V is TRBV4-1; 10 bases agree with TRBD1. J was trimmed by 6 bases and V by 3 bases; bases with no gene match: 8. The CDR3 is 16 amino acids. In germline, CDR1 is MGHRA, CDR2 YSYEKL.

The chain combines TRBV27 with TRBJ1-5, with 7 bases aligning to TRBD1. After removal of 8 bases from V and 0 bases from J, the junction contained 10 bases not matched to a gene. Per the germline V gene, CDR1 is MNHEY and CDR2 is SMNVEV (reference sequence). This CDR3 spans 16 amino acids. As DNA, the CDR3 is TGTGCCAGCGGAACAGGGGCCGCCGTTAGCAATCAGCCCCAGCATTTT. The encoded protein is CASGTGAAVSNQPQHF.

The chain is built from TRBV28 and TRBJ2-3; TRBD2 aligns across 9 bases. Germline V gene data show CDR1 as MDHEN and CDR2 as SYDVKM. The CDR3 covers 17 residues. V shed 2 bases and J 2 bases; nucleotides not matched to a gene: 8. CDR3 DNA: TGTGCCAGCAGTTTAAGATCCCTAGCGGGACTCACAGATACGCAGTATTTT. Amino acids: CASSLRSLAGLTDTQYF. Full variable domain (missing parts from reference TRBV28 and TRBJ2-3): DVKVTQSSRYLVKRTGEKVFLECVQDMDHENMFWYRQDPGLGLRLIYFSYDVKMKEKGDIPEGYSVSREKKERFSLILESASTNQTSMYLCASSLRSLAGLTDTQYFGPGTRLTVL.

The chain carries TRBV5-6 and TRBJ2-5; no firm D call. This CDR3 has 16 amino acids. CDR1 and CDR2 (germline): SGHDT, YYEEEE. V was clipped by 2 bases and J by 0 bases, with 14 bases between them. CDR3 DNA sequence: TGTGCCAGCAGCTTTTCGGTCGCTCGGTACCAAGAGACCCAGTACTTC. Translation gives CASSFSVARYQETQYF.

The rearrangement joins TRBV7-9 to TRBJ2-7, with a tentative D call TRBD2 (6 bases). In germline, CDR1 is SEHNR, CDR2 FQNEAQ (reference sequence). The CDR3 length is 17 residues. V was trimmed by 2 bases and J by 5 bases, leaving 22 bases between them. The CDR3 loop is CASSLIVTSSKAHEQYF. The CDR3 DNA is TGTGCCAGCAGCTTAATAGTAACTAGCTCGAAGGCCCACGAGCAGTACTTC.

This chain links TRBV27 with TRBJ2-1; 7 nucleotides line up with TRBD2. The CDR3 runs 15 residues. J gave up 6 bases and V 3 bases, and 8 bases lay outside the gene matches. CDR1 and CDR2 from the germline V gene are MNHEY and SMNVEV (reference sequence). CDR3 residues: CASSLGGSGVNEQFF. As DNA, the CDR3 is TGTGCCAGCAGTTTGGGCGGGAGCGGCGTCAATGAGCAGTTCTTC.

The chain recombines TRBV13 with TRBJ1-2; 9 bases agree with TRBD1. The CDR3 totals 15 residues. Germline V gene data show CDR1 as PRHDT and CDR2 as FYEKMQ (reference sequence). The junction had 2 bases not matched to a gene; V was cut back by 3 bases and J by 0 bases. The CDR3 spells CASSFRDRANYGYTF. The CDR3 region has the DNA TGTGCCAGCAGCTTCCGGGACAGGGCTAACTATGGCTACACCTTC.

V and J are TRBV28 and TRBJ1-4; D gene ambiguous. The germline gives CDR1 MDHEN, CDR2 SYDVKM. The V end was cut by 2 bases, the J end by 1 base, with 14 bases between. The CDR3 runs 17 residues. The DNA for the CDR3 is TGTGCCAGCAGTTTAGTGGGAGCGGGAATAACTAATGAAAAACTGTTTTTT. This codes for CASSLVGAGITNEKLFF.

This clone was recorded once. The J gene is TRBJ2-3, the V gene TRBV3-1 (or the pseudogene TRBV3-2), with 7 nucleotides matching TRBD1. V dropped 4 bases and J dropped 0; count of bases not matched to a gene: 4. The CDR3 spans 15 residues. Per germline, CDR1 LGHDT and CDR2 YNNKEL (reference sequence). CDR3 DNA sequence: TGTGCCAGCAGCCCCAGGGACAGAAGCACAGATACGCAGTATTTT. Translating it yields CASSPRDRSTDTQYF.

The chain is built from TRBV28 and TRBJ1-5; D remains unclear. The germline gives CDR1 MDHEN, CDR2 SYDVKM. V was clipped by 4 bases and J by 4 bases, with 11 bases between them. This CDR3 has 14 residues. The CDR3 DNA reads TGTGCCAGCAGTTGGAGAACACCTAATCAGCCCCAGCATTTT. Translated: CASSWRTPNQPQHF.

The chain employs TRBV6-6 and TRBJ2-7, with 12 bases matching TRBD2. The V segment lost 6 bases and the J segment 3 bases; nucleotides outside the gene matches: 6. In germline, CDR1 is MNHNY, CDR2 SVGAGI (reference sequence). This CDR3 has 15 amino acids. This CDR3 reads CASRDTSGGIYEQYF. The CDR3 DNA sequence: TGTGCCAGCAGAGACACTAGCGGGGGGATCTACGAGCAGTACTTC.

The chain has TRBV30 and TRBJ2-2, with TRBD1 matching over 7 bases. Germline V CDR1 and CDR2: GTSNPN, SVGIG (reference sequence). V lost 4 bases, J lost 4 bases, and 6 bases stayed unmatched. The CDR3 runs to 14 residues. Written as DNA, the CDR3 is TGTGCCTGGAACCGGGACAGCGTCACCGGGGAGCTGTTTTTT. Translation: CAWNRDSVTGELFF.

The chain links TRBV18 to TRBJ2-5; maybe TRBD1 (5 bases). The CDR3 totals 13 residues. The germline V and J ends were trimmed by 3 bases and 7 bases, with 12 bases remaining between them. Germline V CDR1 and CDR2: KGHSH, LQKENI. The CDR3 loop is CASSPQGSSTQYF. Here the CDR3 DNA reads TGTGCCAGCTCACCCCAGGGCAGTTCGACCCAGTACTTC.

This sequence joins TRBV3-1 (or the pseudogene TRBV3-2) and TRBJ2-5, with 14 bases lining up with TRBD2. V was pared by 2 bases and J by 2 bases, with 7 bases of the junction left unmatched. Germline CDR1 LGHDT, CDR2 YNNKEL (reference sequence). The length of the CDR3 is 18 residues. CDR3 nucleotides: TGTGCCAGCAGCCAACAACCCGGGACTAGCGGGAGACAAGAGACCCAGTACTTC. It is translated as CASSQQPGTSGRQETQYF.

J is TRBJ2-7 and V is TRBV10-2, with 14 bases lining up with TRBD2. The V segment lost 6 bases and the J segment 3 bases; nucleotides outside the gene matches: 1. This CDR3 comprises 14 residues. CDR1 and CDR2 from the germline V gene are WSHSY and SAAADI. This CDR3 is CASRGTSGSYEQYF. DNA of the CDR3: TGCGCCAGCAGGGGGACTAGCGGGAGCTACGAGCAGTACTTC.

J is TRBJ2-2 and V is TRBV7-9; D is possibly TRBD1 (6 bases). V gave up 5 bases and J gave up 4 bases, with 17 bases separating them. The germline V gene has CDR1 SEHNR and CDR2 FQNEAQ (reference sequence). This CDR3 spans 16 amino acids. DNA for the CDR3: TGTGCCAGCAGCGCGTTAAGGACAGCAGTCACCGGGGAGCTGTTTTTT. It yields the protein CASSALRTAVTGELFF.

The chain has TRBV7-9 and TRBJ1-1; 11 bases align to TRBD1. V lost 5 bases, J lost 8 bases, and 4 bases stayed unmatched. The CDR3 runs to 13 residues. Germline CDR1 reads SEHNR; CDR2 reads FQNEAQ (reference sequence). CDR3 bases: TGTGCCAGCAGCGCGGGACAGGGGGGAGAAGCTTTCTTT. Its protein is CASSAGQGGEAFF.

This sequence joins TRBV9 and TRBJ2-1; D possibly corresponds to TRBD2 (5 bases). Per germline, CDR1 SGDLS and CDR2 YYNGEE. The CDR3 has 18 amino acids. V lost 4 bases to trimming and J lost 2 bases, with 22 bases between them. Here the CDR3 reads CASSPENGTPEAYNEQFF. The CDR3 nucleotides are TGTGCCAGCAGCCCAGAAAACGGAACTCCGGAGGCCTACAATGAGCAGTTCTTC.

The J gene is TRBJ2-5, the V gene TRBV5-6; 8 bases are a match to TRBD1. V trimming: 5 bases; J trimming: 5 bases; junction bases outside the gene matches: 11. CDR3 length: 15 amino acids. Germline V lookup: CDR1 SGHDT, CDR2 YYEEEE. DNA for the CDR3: TGTGCCAGCAGGCGGAAGGCAGGGGGCGCTGAGACCCAGTACTTC. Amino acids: CASRRKAGGAETQYF.

The CDR3 nucleotides are TGTGCCAGCAGTTACCACCTTGGGACTAGCGGGGTGCTATCTTACAATGAGCAGTTCTTC. Translating gives CASSYHLGTSGVLSYNEQFF. The gene calls are TRBV6-2 or TRBV6-3 and TRBJ2-1; TRBD2 matches at 13 bases. The CDR3 contains 20 residues. Unmatched junction bases numbered 14, after V lost 2 bases and J lost 4 bases. Germline CDR1 MNHEY, CDR2 SVGEGT.

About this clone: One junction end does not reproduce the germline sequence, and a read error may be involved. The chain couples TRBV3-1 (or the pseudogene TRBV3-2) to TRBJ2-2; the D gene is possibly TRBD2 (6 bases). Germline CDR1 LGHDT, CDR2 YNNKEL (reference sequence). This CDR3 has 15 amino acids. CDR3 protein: CASTQGGANTGELFF. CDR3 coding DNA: TGTGCCAGCACCCAAGGCGGGGCAAACACCGGGGAGCTGTTTTTT.

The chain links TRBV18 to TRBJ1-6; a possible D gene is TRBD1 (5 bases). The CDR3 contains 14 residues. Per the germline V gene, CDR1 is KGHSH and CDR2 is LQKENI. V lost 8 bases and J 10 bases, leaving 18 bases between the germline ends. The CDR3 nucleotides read TGTGCCAGCACGCTCGGGACTCAGGAGTCACCCCTCCACTTT. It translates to CASTLGTQESPLHF. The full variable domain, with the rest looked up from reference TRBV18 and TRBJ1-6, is NAGVMQNPRHLVRRRGQEARLRCSPMKGHSHVYWYRQLPEEGLKFMVYLQKENIIDESGMPKERFSAEFPKEGPSILRIQQVVRGDSAAYFCASTLGTQESPLHFGNGTRLTVT.

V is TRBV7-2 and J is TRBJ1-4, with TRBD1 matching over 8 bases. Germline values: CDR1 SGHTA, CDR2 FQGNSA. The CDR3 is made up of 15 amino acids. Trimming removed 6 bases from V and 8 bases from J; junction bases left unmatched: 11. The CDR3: CASSSRQGTSEKLFF. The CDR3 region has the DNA TGTGCCAGCAGTTCACGACAGGGGACCTCCGAAAAACTGTTTTTT.

This CDR3 is CASSAGQGVYGYTF. The CDR3, as DNA: TGTGCCAGCAGCGCGGGACAGGGGGTCTATGGCTACACCTTC. The chain carries TRBV5-6 and TRBJ1-2, with 11 bases identical to TRBD1. There are 14 residues in the CDR3. Trimming cost V 4 bases and J 4 bases; bases outside gene matches: 3. Germline CDR1 reads SGHDT; CDR2 reads YYEEEE.

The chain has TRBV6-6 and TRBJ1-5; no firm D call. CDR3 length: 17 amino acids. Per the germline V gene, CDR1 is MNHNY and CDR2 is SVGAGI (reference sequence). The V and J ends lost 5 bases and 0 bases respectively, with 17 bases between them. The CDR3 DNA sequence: TGTGCCAGCAGTCCCTCGGGTCCTTATTATAGCAATCAGCCCCAGCATTTT. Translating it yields CASSPSGPYYSNQPQHF.

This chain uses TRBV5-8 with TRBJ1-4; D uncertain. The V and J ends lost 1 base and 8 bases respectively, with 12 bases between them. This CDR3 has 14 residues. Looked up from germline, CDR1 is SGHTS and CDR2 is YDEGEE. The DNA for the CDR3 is TGTGCCAGCAGCTTGACCGGCGGGGTCGAAAAACTGTTTTTT. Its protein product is CASSLTGGVEKLFF.

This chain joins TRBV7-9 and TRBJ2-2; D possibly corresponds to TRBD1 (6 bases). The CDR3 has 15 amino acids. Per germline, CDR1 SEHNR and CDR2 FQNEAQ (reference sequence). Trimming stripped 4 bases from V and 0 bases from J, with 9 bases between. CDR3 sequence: CASSSRTANTGELFF. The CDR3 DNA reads TGTGCCAGCAGCTCCCGGACAGCGAACACCGGGGAGCTGTTTTTT.

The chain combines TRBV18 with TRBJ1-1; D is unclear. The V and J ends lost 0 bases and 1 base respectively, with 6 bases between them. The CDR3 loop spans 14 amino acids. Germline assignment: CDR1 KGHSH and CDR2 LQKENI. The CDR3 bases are TGTGCCAGCTCACCACCGGCAGGGAACACTGAAGCTTTCTTT. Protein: CASSPPAGNTEAFF.

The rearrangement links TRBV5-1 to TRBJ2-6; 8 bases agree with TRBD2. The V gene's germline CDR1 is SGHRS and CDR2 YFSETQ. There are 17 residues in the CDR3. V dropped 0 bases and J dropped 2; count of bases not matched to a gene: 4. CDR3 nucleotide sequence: TGCGCCAGCAGCTTGGGTAGCGGGATCACTGGGGCCAACGTCCTGACTTTC. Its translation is CASSLGSGITGANVLTF.

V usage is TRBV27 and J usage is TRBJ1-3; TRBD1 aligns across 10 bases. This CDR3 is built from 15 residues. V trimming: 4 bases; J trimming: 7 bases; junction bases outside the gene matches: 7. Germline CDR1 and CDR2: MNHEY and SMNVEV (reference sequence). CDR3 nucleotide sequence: TGTGCCAGCAGTTACGGACAGGGGGGGAGGAACACCATATATTTT. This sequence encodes CASSYGQGGRNTIYF.

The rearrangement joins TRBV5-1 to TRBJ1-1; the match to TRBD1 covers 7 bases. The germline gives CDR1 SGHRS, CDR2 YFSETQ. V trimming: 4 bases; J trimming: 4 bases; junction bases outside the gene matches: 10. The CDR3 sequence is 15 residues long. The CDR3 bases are TGCGCCAGCAGCCGACGACAGGGAGTGTTCACTGAAGCTTTCTTT. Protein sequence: CASSRRQGVFTEAFF.

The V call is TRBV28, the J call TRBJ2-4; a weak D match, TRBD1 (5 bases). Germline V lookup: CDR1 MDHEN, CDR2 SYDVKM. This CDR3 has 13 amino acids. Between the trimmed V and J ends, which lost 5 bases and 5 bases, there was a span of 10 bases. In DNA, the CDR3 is TGTGCCAGCAGTCCCACAGGTCAAAACATTCAGTACTTC. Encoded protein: CASSPTGQNIQYF.